The source of this T cell receptor beta chain is a study of T cells after yellow fever vaccination. Findings and caveats of the study: CD4 and CD8 compartments shared a small share of clonotypes.

Trimming took 4 bases from V and 8 from J, leaving 9 bases between them. The CDR3 extends over 13 amino acids. TCRdb fed the 5' RACE reads into MiXCR, producing one record per CDR3 protein. The sample has a few hundred thousand distinct CDR3 sequences, less than 4.5% seen once. This clonotype was observed a handful of times. The target antigen is unknown. The chain employs TRBV12-3 or TRBV12-4 and TRBJ1-6; D perhaps matches TRBD1 (5 bases). The source is a man aged 18 to 30 who received the YFV17D yellow fever vaccine. Sequenced here: PBMCs, sampled on the day of the yellow fever booster vaccination. CDR3 coding DNA: TGTGCCAGCAGTTCCGTGGGGGATTCACCCCTCCACTTT. Translated: CASSSVGDSPLHF.